Below, one T cell receptor (beta chain) is given with its context. Its antigen is still unknown. Treatment: some 20 received Ad26.COV2.S at low or high dose, single or two shots; roughly five received placebo; per-sample allocation not given. It was on day 63 after the first vaccine or placebo injection that samples were taken. Cohort 1b enrolled adults aged 18-55 years in Boston. Vaccination employed an Ad26 vector expressing the Wuhan-strain SARS-CoV-2 spike. This specimen comes from a study of Ad26.COV2.S vaccination and SARS-CoV-2 variants. TCRdb's table, derived via immunoSEQ multiplex PCR, lists solely in-frame clones and lacks some. The sample records 300,000 to 350,000 clones, almost 90% being singletons. CDR1 ENHRY and CDR2 SYGVKD come from the germline V gene. V shed 6 bases, J shed 7 bases, and the junction held 5 bases outside the gene matches. The CDR3 consists of 14 residues. Study-level points and caveats: The placebo group had lower spike-specific TCR breadth than the vaccine recipients did.

This clonotype originated in a person between 18 and 60 years old who received the Ad26.COV2.S COVID-19 vaccine or a placebo. The rearrangement links TRBV10-3 to TRBJ2-1; 11 bases align to TRBD1. Sequencing used peripheral blood, obtained in a trial of Ad26.COV2.S vaccine versus placebo. The CDR3, as DNA: TGTGCCATCAGACGGGACAGGGGGGCGAATGAGCAGTTCTTC. Translated: CAIRRDRGANEQFF.